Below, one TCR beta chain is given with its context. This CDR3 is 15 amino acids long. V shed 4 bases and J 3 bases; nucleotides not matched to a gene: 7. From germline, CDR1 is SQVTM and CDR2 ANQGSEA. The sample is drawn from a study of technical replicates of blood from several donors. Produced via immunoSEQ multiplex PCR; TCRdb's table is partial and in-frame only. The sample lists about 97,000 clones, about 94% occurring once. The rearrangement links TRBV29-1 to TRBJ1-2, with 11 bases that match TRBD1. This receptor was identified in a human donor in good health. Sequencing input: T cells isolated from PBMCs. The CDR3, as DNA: TGCAGCGTTGTCCTTGGGGACAGGGGGGACTATGGCTACACCTTC. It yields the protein CSVVLGDRGDYGYTF.